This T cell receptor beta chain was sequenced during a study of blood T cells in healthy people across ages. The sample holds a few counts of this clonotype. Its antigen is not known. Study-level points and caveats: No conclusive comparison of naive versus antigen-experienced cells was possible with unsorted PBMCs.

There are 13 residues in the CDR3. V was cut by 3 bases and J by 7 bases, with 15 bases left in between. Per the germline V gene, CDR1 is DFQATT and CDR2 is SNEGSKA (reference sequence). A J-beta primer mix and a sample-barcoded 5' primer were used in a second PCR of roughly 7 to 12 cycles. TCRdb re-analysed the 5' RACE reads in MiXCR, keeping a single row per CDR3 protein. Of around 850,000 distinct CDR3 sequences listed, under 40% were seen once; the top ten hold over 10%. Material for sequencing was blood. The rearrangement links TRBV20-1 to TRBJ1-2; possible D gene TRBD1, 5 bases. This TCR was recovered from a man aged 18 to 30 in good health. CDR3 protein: CSARGTEDCGYTF. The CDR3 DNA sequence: TGCAGTGCTAGGGGGACGGAAGACTGTGGCTACACCTTC.